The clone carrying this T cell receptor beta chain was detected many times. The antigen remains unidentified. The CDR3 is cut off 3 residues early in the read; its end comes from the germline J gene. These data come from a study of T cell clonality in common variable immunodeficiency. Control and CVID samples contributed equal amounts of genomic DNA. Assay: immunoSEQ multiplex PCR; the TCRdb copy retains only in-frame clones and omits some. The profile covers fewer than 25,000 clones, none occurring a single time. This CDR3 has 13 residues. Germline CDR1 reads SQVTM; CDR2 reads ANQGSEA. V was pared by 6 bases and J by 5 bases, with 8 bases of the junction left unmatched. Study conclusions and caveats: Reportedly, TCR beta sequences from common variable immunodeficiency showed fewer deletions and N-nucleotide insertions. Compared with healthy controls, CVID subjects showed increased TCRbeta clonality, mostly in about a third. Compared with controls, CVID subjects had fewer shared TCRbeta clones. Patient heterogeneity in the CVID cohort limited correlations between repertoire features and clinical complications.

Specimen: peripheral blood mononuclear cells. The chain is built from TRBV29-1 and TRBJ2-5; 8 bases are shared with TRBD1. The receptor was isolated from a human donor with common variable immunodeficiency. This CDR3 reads CSVIRTGTETQYF. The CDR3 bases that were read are TGCAGCGTAATCAGGACAGGGACGGAGACC.